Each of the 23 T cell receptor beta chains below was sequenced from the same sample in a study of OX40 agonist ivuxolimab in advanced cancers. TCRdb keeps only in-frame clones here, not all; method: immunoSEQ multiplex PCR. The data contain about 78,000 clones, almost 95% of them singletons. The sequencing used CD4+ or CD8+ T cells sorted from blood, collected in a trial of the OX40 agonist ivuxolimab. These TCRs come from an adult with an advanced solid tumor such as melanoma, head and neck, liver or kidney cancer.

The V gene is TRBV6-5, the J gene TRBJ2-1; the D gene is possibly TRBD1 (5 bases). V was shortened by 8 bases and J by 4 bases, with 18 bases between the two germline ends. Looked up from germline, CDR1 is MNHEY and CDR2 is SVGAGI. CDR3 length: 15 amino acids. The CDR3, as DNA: TGTGCCAGCGGGAAAAAGACAGACAAGTACAATGAGCAGTTCTTC. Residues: CASGKKTDKYNEQFF.

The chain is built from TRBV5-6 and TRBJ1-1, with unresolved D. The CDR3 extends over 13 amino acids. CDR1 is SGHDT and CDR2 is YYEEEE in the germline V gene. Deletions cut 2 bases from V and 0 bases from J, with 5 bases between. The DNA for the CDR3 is TGTGCCAGCAGCTTCGGAATGAACACTGAAGCTTTCTTT. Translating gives CASSFGMNTEAFF. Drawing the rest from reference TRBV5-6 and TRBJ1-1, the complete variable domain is DAGVTQSPTHLIKTRGQQVTLRCSPKSGHDTVSWYQQALGQGPQFIFQYYEEEERQRGNFPDRFSGHQFPNYSSELNVNALLLGDSALYLCASSFGMNTEAFFGQGTRLTVV.

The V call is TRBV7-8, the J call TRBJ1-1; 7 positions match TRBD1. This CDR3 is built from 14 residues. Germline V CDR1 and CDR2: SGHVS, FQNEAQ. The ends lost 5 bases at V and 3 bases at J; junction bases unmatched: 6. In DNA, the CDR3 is TGTGCCAGCAGCATACAGGGGACCGACACTGAAGCTTTCTTT. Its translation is CASSIQGTDTEAFF.

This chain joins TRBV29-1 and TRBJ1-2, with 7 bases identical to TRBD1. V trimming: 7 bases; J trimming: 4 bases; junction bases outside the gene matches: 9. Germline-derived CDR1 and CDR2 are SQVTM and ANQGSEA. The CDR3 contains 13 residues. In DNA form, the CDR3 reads TGCAGCGCTTCAACAGGGGCCCGCTATGGCTACACCTTC. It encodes CSASTGARYGYTF.

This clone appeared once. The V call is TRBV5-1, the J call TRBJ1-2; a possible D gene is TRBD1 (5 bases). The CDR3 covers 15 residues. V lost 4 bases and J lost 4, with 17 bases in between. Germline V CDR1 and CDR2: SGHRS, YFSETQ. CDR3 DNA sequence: TGCGCCAGCAGCCCGTACTCCGGGACGGCCTATGGCTACACCTTC. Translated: CASSPYSGTAYGYTF.

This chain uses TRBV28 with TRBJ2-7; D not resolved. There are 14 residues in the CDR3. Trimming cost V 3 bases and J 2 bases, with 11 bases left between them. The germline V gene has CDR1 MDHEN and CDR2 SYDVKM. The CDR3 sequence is CASSLVEPPYEQYF. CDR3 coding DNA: TGTGCCAGCAGTTTGGTGGAGCCCCCCTACGAGCAGTACTTC. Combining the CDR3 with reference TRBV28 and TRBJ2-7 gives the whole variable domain DVKVTQSSRYLVKRTGEKVFLECVQDMDHENMFWYRQDPGLGLRLIYFSYDVKMKEKGDIPEGYSVSREKKERFSLILESASTNQTSMYLCASSLVEPPYEQYFGPGTRLTVT.

CDR3 in amino acids: CASSEGLAGGTYEQYF. The CDR3 region has the DNA TGTGCCAGCAGTGAGGGGCTAGCGGGAGGTACGTACGAGCAGTACTTC. V usage is TRBV7-2 and J usage is TRBJ2-7, with 11 bases fitting TRBD2. The CDR3 covers 16 residues. Germline V lookup: CDR1 SGHTA, CDR2 FQGNSA. Trimming at V came to 6 bases and at J to 4 bases, leaving 11 bases not matched to a gene.

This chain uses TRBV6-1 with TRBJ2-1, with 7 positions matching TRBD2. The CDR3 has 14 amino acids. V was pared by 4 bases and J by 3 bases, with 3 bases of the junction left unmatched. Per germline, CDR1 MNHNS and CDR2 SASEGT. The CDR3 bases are TGTGCCAGCAGTGGTGGGGGGGACTACAATGAGCAGTTCTTC. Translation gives CASSGGGDYNEQFF.

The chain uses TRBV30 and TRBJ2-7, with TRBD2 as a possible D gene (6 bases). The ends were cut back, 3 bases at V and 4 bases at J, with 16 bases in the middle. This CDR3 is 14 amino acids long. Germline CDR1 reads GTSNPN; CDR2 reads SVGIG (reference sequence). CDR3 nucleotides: TGTGCCTGGAGCTCCCTCCGGGGGAAGTACGAGCAGTACTTC. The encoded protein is CAWSSLRGKYEQYF.

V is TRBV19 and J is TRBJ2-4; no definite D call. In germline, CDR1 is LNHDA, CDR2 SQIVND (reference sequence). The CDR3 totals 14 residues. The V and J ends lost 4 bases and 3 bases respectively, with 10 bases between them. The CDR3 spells CASSSEYVKNIQYF. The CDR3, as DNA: TGTGCCAGTAGTAGTGAATATGTCAAAAACATTCAGTACTTC.

CDR3 DNA sequence: TGTGCCAGCAGCTTTCGACGGCGCACAGATACGCAGTATTTT. It is translated as CASSFRRRTDTQYF. V and J are TRBV5-6 and TRBJ2-3; D remains unclear. Trimming removed 2 bases at V and 1 base at J, with 8 bases between. Germline V gene sequence: CDR1 SGHDT, CDR2 YYEEEE. The CDR3 totals 14 residues.

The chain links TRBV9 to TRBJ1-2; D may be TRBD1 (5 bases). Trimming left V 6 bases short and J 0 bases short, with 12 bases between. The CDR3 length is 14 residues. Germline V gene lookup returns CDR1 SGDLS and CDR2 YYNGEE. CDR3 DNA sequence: TGTGCCAGCACCCCGGGGGACTCTAACTATGGCTACACCTTC. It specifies CASTPGDSNYGYTF.

The CDR3 DNA sequence: TGTGCCAGCAGCAAATCGACGGACTCCTACGAGCAGTACTTC. Its translation is CASSKSTDSYEQYF. This rearrangement joins TRBV5-4 to TRBJ2-7; D unclear. The germline CDR1 and CDR2 sequences are SGHNT and YYREEE (reference sequence). The CDR3 contains 14 residues. V shed 4 bases and J shed 0 bases, with 11 bases lying between them.

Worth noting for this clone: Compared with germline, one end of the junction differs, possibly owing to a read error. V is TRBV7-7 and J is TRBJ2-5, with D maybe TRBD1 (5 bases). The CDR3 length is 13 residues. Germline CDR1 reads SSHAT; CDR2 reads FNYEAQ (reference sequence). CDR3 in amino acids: CASSPGQLETQYF. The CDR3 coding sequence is TGTGCTAGCAGCCCAGGGCAGTTGGAGACCCAGTACTTC.

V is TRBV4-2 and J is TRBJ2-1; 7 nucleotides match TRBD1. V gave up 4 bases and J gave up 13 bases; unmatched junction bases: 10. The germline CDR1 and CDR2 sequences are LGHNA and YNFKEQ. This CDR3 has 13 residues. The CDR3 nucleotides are TGTGCCAGCAGCCCCGGACAGGCACCTCGACAGTTCTTC. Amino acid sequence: CASSPGQAPRQFF.

The CDR3 sequence: CASSPFTDTQYF. Written as DNA, the CDR3 is TGTGCCAGCAGCCCGTTCACAGATACGCAGTATTTT. The chain joins TRBV14 to TRBJ2-3; D unresolved. V dropped 4 bases and J dropped 2 bases, with 4 bases sitting between them. CDR3 length: 12 residues. Germline V gives CDR1 SGHDN, CDR2 FVKESK.

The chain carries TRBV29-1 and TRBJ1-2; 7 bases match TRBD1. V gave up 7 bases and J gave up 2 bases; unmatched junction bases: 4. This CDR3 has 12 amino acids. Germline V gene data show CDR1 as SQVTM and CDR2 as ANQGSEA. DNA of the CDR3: TGCAGCGGATCGACAGGGAACTATGGCTACACCTTC. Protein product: CSGSTGNYGYTF.

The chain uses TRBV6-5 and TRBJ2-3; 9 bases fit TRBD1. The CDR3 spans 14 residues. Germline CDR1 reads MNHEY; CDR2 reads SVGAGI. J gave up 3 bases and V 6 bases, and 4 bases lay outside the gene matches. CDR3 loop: CASSDRGWTDTQYF. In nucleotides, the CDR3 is TGTGCCAGCAGCGACAGGGGGTGGACAGATACGCAGTATTTT.

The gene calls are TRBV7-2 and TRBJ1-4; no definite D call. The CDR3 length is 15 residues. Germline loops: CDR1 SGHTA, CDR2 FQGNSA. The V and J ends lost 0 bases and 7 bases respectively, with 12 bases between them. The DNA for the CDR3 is TGTGCCAGCAGCTTAGCGGCACCCCGGGGTGAAAAACTGTTTTTT. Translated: CASSLAAPRGEKLFF.

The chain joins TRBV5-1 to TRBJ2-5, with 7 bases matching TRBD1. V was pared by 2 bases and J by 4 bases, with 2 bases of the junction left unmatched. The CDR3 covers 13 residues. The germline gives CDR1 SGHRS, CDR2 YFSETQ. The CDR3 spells CASSFPGGETQYF. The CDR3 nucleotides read TGCGCCAGCAGCTTTCCAGGGGGAGAGACCCAGTACTTC.

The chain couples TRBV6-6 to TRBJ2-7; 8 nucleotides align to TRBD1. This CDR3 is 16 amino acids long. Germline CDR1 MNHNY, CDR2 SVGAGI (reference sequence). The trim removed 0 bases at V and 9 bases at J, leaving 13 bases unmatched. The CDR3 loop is CASSYSRQGRGSGQYF. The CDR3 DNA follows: TGTGCCAGCAGTTACTCCAGACAGGGGAGAGGGTCAGGGCAGTACTTC.

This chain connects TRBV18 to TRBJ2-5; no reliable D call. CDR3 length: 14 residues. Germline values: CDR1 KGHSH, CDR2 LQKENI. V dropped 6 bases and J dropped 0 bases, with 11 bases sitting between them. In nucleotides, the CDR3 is TGTGCCAGCTCGCCTACAGTCCACCAAGAGACCCAGTACTTC. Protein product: CASSPTVHQETQYF.

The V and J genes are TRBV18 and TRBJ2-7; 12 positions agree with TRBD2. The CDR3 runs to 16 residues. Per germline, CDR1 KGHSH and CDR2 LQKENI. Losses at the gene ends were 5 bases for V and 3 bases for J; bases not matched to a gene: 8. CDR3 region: CASSEGTSGRVYEQYF. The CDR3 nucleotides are TGTGCCAGCTCAGAAGGGACTAGCGGGCGCGTCTACGAGCAGTACTTC.